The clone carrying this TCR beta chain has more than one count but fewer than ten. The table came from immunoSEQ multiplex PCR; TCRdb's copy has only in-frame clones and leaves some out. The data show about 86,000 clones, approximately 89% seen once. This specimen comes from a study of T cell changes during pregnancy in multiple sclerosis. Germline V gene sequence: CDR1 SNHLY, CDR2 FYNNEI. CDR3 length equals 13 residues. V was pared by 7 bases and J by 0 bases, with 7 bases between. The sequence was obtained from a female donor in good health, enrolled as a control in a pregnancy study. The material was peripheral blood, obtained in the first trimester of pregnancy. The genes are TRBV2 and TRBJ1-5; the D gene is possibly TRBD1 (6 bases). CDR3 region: CASKDSSNQPQHF. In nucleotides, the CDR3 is TGTGCCAGCAAGGACAGTAGCAATCAGCCCCAGCATTTT.